One and the same sample provided the 23 T cell receptor beta chains below, sequenced in a study of human T cells and chemical hapten exposure. As to time point: patch test 1, 2 weeks after DPC sensitization. The treatment is: therapeutic diphenylcyclopropenone sensitization with weekly scalp DPC. TCRdb re-derived calls from the RACE reads in MiXCR, one entry per CDR3 protein. The sample records 95,000 to 130,000 distinct CDR3 sequences, about 12% being singletons. This sample comprised whole blood, obtained in connection with sensitization to the hapten diphenylcyclopropenone (DPC). The receptors here all came from a woman aged 50 to 60 with alopecia areata. Some clones in this sample may be carry-over from other donors' samples.

The chain recombines TRBV2 with TRBJ1-6; D call uncertain. Germline CDR1 and CDR2: SNHLY and FYNNEI. Trimming stripped 4 bases from V and 7 bases from J, with 11 bases between. CDR3 length: 14 amino acids. The DNA of the CDR3 is TGTGCCAGCAGTGTTCAGATACTAAATTCACCCCTCCACTTT. This sequence encodes CASSVQILNSPLHF.

This clonotype has only a few counts. CDR3 in amino acids: CASSVSTNTEAFF. The CDR3 DNA reads as TGTGCCAGCAGCGTTTCAACGAACACTGAAGCTTTCTTT. V and J are TRBV9 and TRBJ1-1, with unresolved D. The CDR3 length is 13 residues. V lost 2 bases and J 1 base, leaving 6 bases between the germline ends. Germline loops: CDR1 SGDLS, CDR2 YYNGEE. The variable domain in full, completed from reference TRBV9 and TRBJ1-1, reads DSGVTQTPKHLITATGQRVTLRCSPRSGDLSVYWYQQSLDQGLQFLIQYYNGEERAKGNILERFSAQQFPDLHSELNLSSLELGDSALYFCASSVSTNTEAFFGQGTRLTVV.

This clonotype occurred many times. This sequence joins TRBV28 and TRBJ1-1; D gene unclear. The CDR3 has 15 residues. The V gene lost 2 bases and the J gene lost 1 base, with 11 bases spanning the gap. CDR1 and CDR2 from the germline V gene are MDHEN and SYDVKM. The CDR3 here is CASSLVGRGNTEAFF. The CDR3 coding sequence is TGTGCCAGCAGTTTAGTCGGCCGGGGGAACACTGAAGCTTTCTTT.

This clonotype was seen many times. In DNA, the CDR3 is TGTGCCAGCTCCTTGGACGGGAACAATGAGCAGTTCTTC. Translation gives CASSLDGNNEQFF. The V gene is TRBV6-1, the J gene TRBJ2-1; possibly TRBD2 for D (5 bases). Trimming took 8 bases from V and 5 from J, leaving 13 bases between them. The CDR3 sequence is 13 residues long. Per germline, CDR1 MNHNS and CDR2 SASEGT.

This chain uses TRBV20-1 with TRBJ2-1; no clear D. V shed 4 bases and J shed 9 bases, with 10 bases lying between them. The CDR3 contains 11 residues. The germline gives CDR1 DFQATT, CDR2 SNEGSKA (reference sequence). The CDR3 loop reads CSAISGGEQFF. In nucleotides, the CDR3 is TGCAGTGCTATCTCAGGCGGTGAGCAGTTCTTC.

This clonotype was observed a handful of times. The chain employs TRBV11-2 and TRBJ1-3, with unresolved D. CDR3 length: 15 residues. Germline assignment: CDR1 SGHAT and CDR2 FQNNGV. The V gene lost 0 bases and the J gene lost 1 base, with 7 bases spanning the gap. Written as DNA, the CDR3 is TGTGCCAGCAGCTTAGAACGAGGGTCTGGAAACACCATATATTTT. Protein sequence: CASSLERGSGNTIYF.

The rearrangement links TRBV14 to TRBJ1-1, with D perhaps TRBD1 (6 bases). Germline CDR1 reads SGHDN; CDR2 reads FVKESK. V lost 1 base to trimming and J lost 0 bases, with 18 bases between them. This CDR3 comprises 18 residues. The CDR3 bases are TGTGCCAGCAGCCAAGCTTCCCTGGACAGCCTCATGAACACTGAAGCTTTCTTT. The encoded protein is CASSQASLDSLMNTEAFF. Looking up the rest from reference TRBV14 and TRBJ1-1 gives the full variable domain: EAGVTQFPSHSVIEKGQTVTLRCDPISGHDNLYWYRRVMGKEIKFLLHFVKESKQDESGMPNNRFLAERTGGTYSTLKVQPAELEDSGVYFCASSQASLDSLMNTEAFFGQGTRLTVV.

This clonotype was recorded many times. The rearrangement links TRBV3-1 to TRBJ1-6, with 10 nucleotides matching TRBD1. The V gene end was trimmed by 4 bases and the J gene end by 10 bases; junction bases not matched to a gene: 4. Germline values: CDR1 LGHDT, CDR2 YNNKEL (reference sequence). This CDR3 region has 14 residues. The CDR3 DNA reads as TGTGCCAGCAGCCGGGACAGGGGTATCTCACCCCTCCACTTT. Its protein is CASSRDRGISPLHF.

This clonotype came up a few times. In DNA form, the CDR3 reads TGTGCCAGCAGTAATTATTTGGGAGGCTCTGGAAACACCATATATTTT. It codes for CASSNYLGGSGNTIYF. This chain connects TRBV28 to TRBJ1-3, with D hard to call. CDR3 length: 16 residues. Germline assignment: CDR1 MDHEN and CDR2 SYDVKM. V was cut by 5 bases and J by 0 bases, with 14 bases left in between. The variable domain in full, completed from reference TRBV28 and TRBJ1-3, reads DVKVTQSSRYLVKRTGEKVFLECVQDMDHENMFWYRQDPGLGLRLIYFSYDVKMKEKGDIPEGYSVSREKKERFSLILESASTNQTSMYLCASSNYLGGSGNTIYFGEGSWLTVV.

This clonotype appeared a few times. This CDR3 reads CSARPRLAGGYEQYF. The CDR3 coding sequence is TGCAGTGCTAGGCCACGACTAGCGGGAGGTTACGAGCAGTACTTC. V gene TRBV20-1 combines with J gene TRBJ2-7; TRBD2 agrees at 13 bases. The V gene's germline CDR1 is DFQATT and CDR2 SNEGSKA (reference sequence). J lost 4 bases, V lost 3 bases, and 6 bases had no gene match. This CDR3 has 15 residues.

This chain joins TRBV18 and TRBJ1-6; TRBD1 matches at 7 bases. V lost 6 bases and J lost 9; bases outside the gene matches: 14. The CDR3 sequence is 16 residues long. Germline values: CDR1 KGHSH, CDR2 LQKENI. CDR3 bases: TGTGCCAGCTCCCTGAGTAGAGGGGGCGGAAGTTCACCCCTCCACTTT. Translation: CASSLSRGGGSSPLHF.

This clonotype was detected only a few times. The chain couples TRBV28 to TRBJ2-7; D may correspond to TRBD1 or TRBD2 (5 bases each). This CDR3 has 16 residues. The ends were cut back, 5 bases at V and 5 bases at J, with 22 bases in the middle. Germline CDR1 MDHEN, CDR2 SYDVKM. DNA for the CDR3: TGTGCCAGCAGTCAAAGGGACCTTCGAGGGAGTAACGAGCAGTACTTC. This encodes CASSQRDLRGSNEQYF. The full variable domain, with the rest looked up from reference TRBV28 and TRBJ2-7, is DVKVTQSSRYLVKRTGEKVFLECVQDMDHENMFWYRQDPGLGLRLIYFSYDVKMKEKGDIPEGYSVSREKKERFSLILESASTNQTSMYLCASSQRDLRGSNEQYFGPGTRLTVT.

The chain recombines TRBV6-5 with TRBJ2-7, with TRBD2 matching 11 bases. The V gene end was trimmed by 3 bases and the J gene end by 4 bases; junction bases not matched to a gene: 5. The CDR3 has 15 amino acids. CDR1 is MNHEY, CDR2 SVGAGI, per germline. The CDR3 here is CASSYSGLAAYEQYF. CDR3 DNA: TGTGCCAGCAGTTATTCGGGACTAGCGGCATACGAGCAGTACTTC.

This clonotype has only a few counts. The V call is TRBV18, the J call TRBJ1-6; 8 bases match TRBD1. The CDR3 consists of 13 residues. V was clipped by 5 bases and J by 13 bases; unmatched bases: 7. CDR1 is KGHSH and CDR2 is LQKENI in the germline V gene. This CDR3 reads CASSSDRGEPLHF. The CDR3 coding sequence is TGTGCCAGCTCATCCGACAGGGGCGAGCCCCTCCACTTT.

The J gene is TRBJ2-1, the V gene TRBV7-2, with D possibly matching TRBD2 (6 bases). V lost 4 bases, J lost 3 bases, and 16 bases lay in between. The CDR3 spans 16 residues. Germline CDR1 and CDR2: SGHTA and FQGNSA. The CDR3 coding sequence is TGTGCCAGCAGCTCAGGGTCGGGACTCATCTACAATGAGCAGTTCTTC. Its translation is CASSSGSGLIYNEQFF.

This clonotype turned up a few times. V is TRBV28 and J is TRBJ2-6, with D perhaps given as TRBD1 or TRBD2 (5 bases each). Trimming took 2 bases from V and 2 from J, leaving 13 bases between them. This CDR3 comprises 17 residues. Germline CDR1 MDHEN, CDR2 SYDVKM. This chain's CDR3 is CASSLIRWGTGANVLTF. The CDR3 bases are TGTGCCAGCAGTTTAATTCGATGGGGGACTGGGGCCAACGTCCTGACTTTC.

Only a few counts were recorded for this clonotype. The gene calls are TRBV2 and TRBJ1-1; D gene uncertain. In germline, CDR1 is SNHLY, CDR2 FYNNEI. There are 14 residues in the CDR3. V lost 1 base, J lost 0 bases, and 6 bases lay in between. CDR3 coding DNA: TGTGCCAGCAGTGAAGGGAACTTGAACACTGAAGCTTTCTTT. It codes for CASSEGNLNTEAFF. The entire variable domain, with the rest obtained from reference TRBV2 and TRBJ1-1, is as follows: EPEVTQTPSHQVTQMGQEVILRCVPISNHLYFYWYRQILGQKVEFLVSFYNNEISEKSEIFDDQFSVERPDGSNFTLKIRSTKLEDSAMYFCASSEGNLNTEAFFGQGTRLTVV.

This clonotype was picked up many times. The rearrangement uses TRBV2 and TRBJ1-5; 10 bases map to TRBD1. The germline CDR1 and CDR2 sequences are SNHLY and FYNNEI. V trimming: 8 bases; J trimming: 2 bases; junction bases outside the gene matches: 6. This CDR3 is built from 15 residues. The CDR3 DNA is TGTGCCAGCGGTCGGACAGGGGGTGGCAATCAGCCCCAGCATTTT. Protein sequence: CASGRTGGGNQPQHF.

This clonotype was seen at least ten times. The chain uses TRBV4-1 and TRBJ2-5; D is possibly TRBD1 (5 bases). Germline V gene lookup returns CDR1 MGHRA and CDR2 YSYEKL. Trimming left V 3 bases short and J 5 bases short, with 10 bases between. The CDR3 runs 13 residues. The CDR3 DNA sequence: TGCGCCAGCAGCCAGGGGCGTCTGGAGACCCAGTACTTC. It is translated as CASSQGRLETQYF.

In its sample, this clonotype was seen a few times. The rearrangement uses TRBV2 and TRBJ1-1, with D possibly matching TRBD1 (6 bases). From germline, CDR1 is SNHLY and CDR2 FYNNEI. Trimming pared 6 bases from V and 1 base from J, leaving 12 bases between. This CDR3 region has 14 residues. Here the CDR3 DNA reads TGTGCCAGCAGCGCCGGACAGTCGAACACTGAAGCTTTCTTT. The encoded protein is CASSAGQSNTEAFF.

This clonotype was detected ten times or more. V gene TRBV14 combines with J gene TRBJ2-1, with D possibly being TRBD1 (7 bases). Deletions cut 0 bases from V and 2 bases from J, with 11 bases between. This CDR3 has 16 residues. Germline CDR1 SGHDN, CDR2 FVKESK. The CDR3, as DNA: TGTGCCAGCAGCCAAGAGACAGGGAGGACCTACAATGAGCAGTTCTTC. Encoded protein: CASSQETGRTYNEQFF.

This clonotype was seen more than once but under ten times. V usage is TRBV28 and J usage is TRBJ2-1; TRBD1 aligns across 11 bases. In germline, CDR1 is MDHEN, CDR2 SYDVKM. The CDR3 has 12 amino acids. V gave up 6 bases and J gave up 15 bases; unmatched junction bases: 7. CDR3: CASRVGTGGSFF. The CDR3 DNA follows: TGTGCCAGCAGAGTCGGGACAGGGGGTTCGTTCTTC.

This clonotype was observed a few times. The CDR3 protein is CASSLQGTDTQYF. CDR3 DNA sequence: TGTGCCAGCAGTTTACAGGGGACAGATACGCAGTATTTT. The chain has TRBV7-7 and TRBJ2-3; 7 bases line up with TRBD1. V trimming: 6 bases; J trimming: 3 bases; junction bases outside the gene matches: 3. Germline V gene lookup returns CDR1 SSHAT and CDR2 FNYEAQ (reference sequence). The CDR3 sequence is 13 residues long. The complete variable domain, with remaining parts taken from reference TRBV7-7 and TRBJ2-3, reads GAGVSQSPRYKVTKRGQDVTLRCDPISSHATLYWYQQALGQGPEFLTYFNYEAQPDKSGLPSDRFSAERPEGSISTLTIQRTEQRDSAMYRCASSLQGTDTQYFGPGTRLTVL.